This TCR beta chain was identified during a study of T cell repertoires in cytomegalovirus infection. CDR1 and CDR2 from the germline V gene are DFQATT and SNEGSKA (reference sequence). Trimming took off 1 base at V and 2 bases at J, with 15 bases between the two ends. This CDR3 contains 15 residues. TCRdb reanalysed the reads using MiXCR and keeps one entry per CDR3 protein. The table has about 500,000 distinct CDR3 sequences, about 33% seen once. The table lists this clonotype with a few counts. Its antigen is still unknown. The specimen comprised cultured PBMCs, sampled from culture after CMV antigen stimulation. The TCR was taken from a human donor in good health (CMV status not recorded). Some clones in this sample may be carry-over from other donors' samples. V usage is TRBV20-1 and J usage is TRBJ2-7; D possibly corresponds to TRBD2 (6 bases). CDR3 nucleotides: TGCAGTGCTAGAGTTTTGCGCGGGACCCCCTACGAGCAGTACTTC. This gives the protein CSARVLRGTPYEQYF.